This is a list of T cell receptor beta chains from one sample in a study of early T cells in non-severe SARS-CoV-2 infection. TCRdb re-derived calls from the 5' RACE reads in MiXCR, one entry per CDR3 protein. The repertoire has 40,000 to 45,000 distinct CDR3 sequences, about 5.9% of them found once; the top ten carry around 7.7%. Source: whole blood, taken at baseline. The receptors originated from an adult who was a healthcare worker with PCR-confirmed SARS-CoV-2 infection or an uninfected control (not recorded which). Each CDR3 is given with its conserved first and last residue. A D gene is named only where the DNA matches it firmly. Expanded clones get a size class; other rows say once, few or many, or leave the size out.

NA	TRBV4-3	TRBD1	16	TRBJ2-7	CASSQGSGTGMYEQYF	TGCGCCAGCAGCCAGGGCTCCGGGACAGGGATGTACGAGCAGTACTTC
NA	TRBV29-1	NA	12	TRBJ1-1	CSFSGVDTEAFF	TGCAGCTTCTCAGGGGTTGACACTGAAGCTTTCTTT
NA	TRBV2	NA	16	TRBJ2-3	CASRQEQWITTDTQYF	TGTGCCAGCAGGCAAGAACAGTGGATTACCACAGATACGCAGTATTTT
many	TRBV2	NA	16	TRBJ1-4	CASSEEHITSSEKLFF	TGTGCCAGCAGTGAGGAGCATATAACCAGTTCTGAAAAACTGTTTTTT
NA	TRBV2	NA	14	TRBJ2-7	CASSADTGSYEQYF	TGTGCCAGCAGTGCGGACACCGGCTCCTACGAGCAGTACTTC
many	TRBV5-1	NA	14	TRBJ2-2	CASSLRQGPGELFF	TGCGCCAGCAGCTTACGGCAGGGGCCCGGGGAGCTGTTTTTT
many	TRBV3-1	TRBD1	17	TRBJ1-4	CASSQDPPGQLNEKLFF	TGTGCCAGCAGCCAAGACCCTCCGGGACAGCTAAATGAAAAACTGTTTTTT
many	TRBV20-1	NA	13	TRBJ1-2	CSARDQGTYGYTF	TGCAGTGCTAGAGATCAGGGGACCTATGGCTACACCTTC
medium-sized	TRBV6-5	TRBD2	16	TRBJ2-1	CASRGLAGSSYNEQFF	TGTGCCAGCAGGGGTCTAGCGGGGAGCTCCTACAATGAGCAGTTCTTC
few	TRBV20-1	NA	14	TRBJ1-2	CSARGAGTPYGYTF	TGCAGTGCTAGAGGGGCGGGGACCCCGTATGGCTACACCTTC
NA	TRBV12-3/TRBV12-4	NA	16	TRBJ1-5	CASSPSPRETNQPQHF	TGTGCCAGCAGTCCTAGCCCCAGGGAGACCAATCAGCCCCAGCATTTT
many	TRBV28	TRBD1	17	TRBJ1-4	CASSLWTGRDRNEKLFF	TGTGCCAGCAGTTTATGGACAGGGAGGGACCGTAATGAAAAACTGTTTTTT
NA	TRBV9	NA	16	TRBJ1-4	CASSVGEGGANEKLFF	TGTGCCAGCAGCGTAGGTGAGGGGGGAGCTAATGAAAAACTGTTTTTT
many	TRBV4-2	NA	13	TRBJ2-3	CASSQETGDTQYF	TGTGCCAGCAGCCAAGAGACGGGAGATACGCAGTATTTT
many	TRBV28	NA	14	TRBJ2-3	CASSTLAGADTQYF	TGTGCCAGCAGTACCTTGGCGGGGGCGGATACGCAGTATTTT
many	TRBV27	NA	13	TRBJ1-1	CASSLGENTEAFF	TGTGCCAGCAGTTTGGGAGAGAACACTGAAGCTTTCTTT
many	TRBV5-1	NA	14	TRBJ2-7	CASSLAVNSYEQYF	TGCGCCAGCAGCTTGGCCGTCAACTCCTACGAGCAGTACTTC
many	TRBV3-1	NA	13	TRBJ2-1	CASSQVRGREQFF	TGTGCCAGCAGCCAGGTACGAGGGCGAGAGCAGTTCTTC
many	TRBV19	TRBD2	17	TRBJ2-1	CASTGVAGALTYNEQFF	TGTGCCAGTACAGGGGTAGCGGGGGCCCTAACCTACAATGAGCAGTTCTTC
NA	TRBV6-6	NA	14	TRBJ2-1	CASSLGDSYNEQFF	TGTGCCAGCAGCCTGGGGGACTCCTACAATGAGCAGTTCTTC
once	TRBV29-1	NA	12	TRBJ1-1	CSAVQVNTEAFF	TGCAGCGCTGTACAGGTGAACACTGAAGCTTTCTTT
many	TRBV5-6	TRBD1	17	TRBJ2-6	CASSFGTESSGANVLTF	TGTGCCAGCAGCTTCGGGACAGAATCCTCTGGGGCCAACGTCCTGACTTTC
many	TRBV7-9	NA	17	TRBJ2-3	CASSLPSKDASLDTQYF	TGTGCCAGCAGCTTACCCTCCAAGGACGCCTCTTTGGATACGCAGTATTTT
NA	TRBV5-1	TRBD1	18	TRBJ2-7	CASSPDRDRGDLLYEQYF	TGCGCCAGCAGCCCGGACCGGGACAGGGGCGATTTACTTTACGAGCAGTACTTC